This TCR beta chain was captured by sequencing in a study of control samples from healthy donors and cancer patients. Germline V gene data show CDR1 as SGHVS and CDR2 as FQNEAQ. V was trimmed by 2 bases and J by 7 bases, leaving 15 bases between them. The CDR3 is 15 amino acids. TCRdb's table, derived via immunoSEQ multiplex PCR, lists solely in-frame clones and lacks some. The sample contains 20,000 to 25,000 clones, around 85% of which appear only once. The specimen was PBMCs. This TCR was recovered from a man in his 60s with head and neck cancer. The J gene is TRBJ1-5, the V gene TRBV7-8, with a possible D match to TRBD1 (5 bases). The CDR3 loop reads CASSLMGGVGQPQHF. The CDR3 DNA is TGTGCCAGCAGCTTAATGGGGGGGGTCGGGCAGCCCCAGCATTTT.